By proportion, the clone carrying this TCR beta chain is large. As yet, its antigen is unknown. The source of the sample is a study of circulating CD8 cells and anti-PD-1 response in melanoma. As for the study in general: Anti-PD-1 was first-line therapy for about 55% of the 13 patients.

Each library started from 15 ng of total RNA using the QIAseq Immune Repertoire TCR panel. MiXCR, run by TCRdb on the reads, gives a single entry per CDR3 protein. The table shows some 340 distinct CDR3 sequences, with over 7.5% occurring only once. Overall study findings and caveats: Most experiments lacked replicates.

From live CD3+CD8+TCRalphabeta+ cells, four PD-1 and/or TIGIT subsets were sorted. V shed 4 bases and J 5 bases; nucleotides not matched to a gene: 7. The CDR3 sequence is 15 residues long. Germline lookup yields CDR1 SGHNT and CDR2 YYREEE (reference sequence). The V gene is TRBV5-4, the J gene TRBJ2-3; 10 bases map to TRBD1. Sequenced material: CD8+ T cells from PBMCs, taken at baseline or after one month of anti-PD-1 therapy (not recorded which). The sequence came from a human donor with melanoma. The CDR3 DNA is TGTGCCAGCAGCGGGGGGACAGGGGCTATAGATACGCAGTATTTT. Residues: CASSGGTGAIDTQYF.